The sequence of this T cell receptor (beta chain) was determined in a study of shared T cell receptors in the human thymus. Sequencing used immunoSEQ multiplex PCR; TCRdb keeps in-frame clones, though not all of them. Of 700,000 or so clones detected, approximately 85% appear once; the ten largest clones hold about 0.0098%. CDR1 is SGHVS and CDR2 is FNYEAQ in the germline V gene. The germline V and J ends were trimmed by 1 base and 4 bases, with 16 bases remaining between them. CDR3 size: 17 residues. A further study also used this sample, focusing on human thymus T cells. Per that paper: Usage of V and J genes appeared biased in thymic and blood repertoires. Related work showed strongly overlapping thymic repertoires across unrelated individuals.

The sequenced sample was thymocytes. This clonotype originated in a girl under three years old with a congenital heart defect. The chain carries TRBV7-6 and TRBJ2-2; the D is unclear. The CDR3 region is CASSLGLRGSPTGELFF. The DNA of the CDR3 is TGTGCCAGCAGCTTAGGGTTGAGAGGCTCTCCCACCGGGGAGCTGTTTTTT.